These 7 T cell receptor beta chains were all obtained from the same sample, sequenced in a study of OX40 agonist ivuxolimab in advanced cancers. Method: immunoSEQ multiplex PCR; TCRdb's copy keeps in-frame clones and lacks some. The sample has 84,000 or so clones, 94% seen once; the top ten hold roughly 9.6%. Here the sequenced sample was CD4+ or CD8+ T cells sorted from blood, taken in a trial of the OX40 agonist ivuxolimab. The receptors shown here come from an adult with an advanced solid tumor such as melanoma, head and neck, liver or kidney cancer.

In its sample, this clone was seen once. J is TRBJ2-1 and V is TRBV7-9; 11 bases are shared with TRBD1. The junction had 4 bases not matched to a gene; V was cut back by 3 bases and J by 3 bases. This CDR3 is 16 amino acids long. Germline CDR1 and CDR2: SEHNR and FQNEAQ (reference sequence). CDR3 protein: CASSFRTGGDYNEQFF. CDR3 sequence (DNA): TGTGCCAGCAGCTTTCGGACAGGGGGCGACTACAATGAGCAGTTCTTC.

This chain links TRBV4-2 with TRBJ1-1; possible D gene TRBD1, 5 bases. This CDR3 spans 16 amino acids. The ends were cut back, 0 bases at V and 1 base at J, with 12 bases in the middle. Germline CDR1 is LGHNA and CDR2 is YNFKEQ. CDR3 DNA sequence: TGTGCCAGCAGCCAAGAAGGGGTCCCGACGAACACTGAAGCTTTCTTT. This sequence encodes CASSQEGVPTNTEAFF.

The chain carries TRBV5-1 and TRBJ2-7; TRBD2 might be the D (6 bases). This CDR3 region has 14 residues. V lost 4 bases, J lost 3 bases, and 14 bases lay in between. Germline CDR1 is SGHRS and CDR2 is YFSETQ. Here the CDR3 reads CASSPPGTYYEQYF. The CDR3 DNA follows: TGCGCCAGCAGCCCCCCCGGGACTTACTACGAGCAGTACTTC.

The chain employs TRBV9 and TRBJ2-3; 10 bases line up with TRBD2. CDR3 length: 17 amino acids. The V segment lost 0 bases and the J segment 4 bases; nucleotides outside the gene matches: 8. Germline CDR1 and CDR2: SGDLS and YYNGEE. Here the CDR3 DNA reads TGTGCCAGCAGCGTAGACACTAGCGGGACGATCGCAGATACGCAGTATTTT. Translating it yields CASSVDTSGTIADTQYF.

The rearrangement links TRBV6-5 to TRBJ1-2, with 9 bases fitting TRBD1. The ends lost 5 bases at V and 4 bases at J; junction bases unmatched: 8. This CDR3 has 15 amino acids. Germline CDR1 and CDR2: MNHEY and SVGAGI. The CDR3 spells CASSLRQGGGYGYTF. The CDR3 DNA reads TGTGCCAGCAGTCTCAGACAGGGGGGGGGCTATGGCTACACCTTC.

CDR3 sequence (DNA): TGTGCCAGCAGCCGAGACAGGGGCCCAACTAATGAAAAACTGTTTTTT. This translates into CASSRDRGPTNEKLFF. The V and J genes are TRBV7-9 and TRBJ1-4, with TRBD1 matching over 8 bases. V shed 5 bases, J shed 0 bases, and the junction held 5 bases outside the gene matches. The germline V gene has CDR1 SEHNR and CDR2 FQNEAQ (reference sequence). This CDR3 contains 16 residues.

The chain couples TRBV7-9 to TRBJ2-7; D is undetermined. Germline V CDR1 and CDR2: SEHNR, FQNEAQ (reference sequence). The CDR3 loop spans 17 amino acids. Trimming stripped 4 bases from V and 4 bases from J, with 23 bases between. CDR3 amino acids: CASSSAGGPGPAYEQYF. The CDR3 DNA reads TGTGCCAGCAGCTCGGCAGGTGGGCCAGGACCCGCTTACGAGCAGTACTTC.